The sequence of this T cell receptor (beta chain) was determined in a study of blood T cell repertoires in COVID-19. About the study: COVID-19 samples from acute and convalescent phases originated in the United States, Italy and Spain.

Cohort 3 donors counted as recovered after two negative PCRs, clearance, or resolved symptoms. Authors' analysis steps: Amplification from reference gene primers served as the basis for estimated nucleated cell counts. Clones were read by immunoSEQ multiplex PCR, and TCRdb kept only the in-frame ones, dropping some. That table furnishes V, J and clone size, whereas the DNA furnished D and trimming. Of about 250,000 clones listed, approximately 83% are singletons. The CDR3 runs 16 residues. V was trimmed by 5 bases and J by 4 bases, leaving 20 bases between them. CDR1 and CDR2 (germline): SEHNR, FQNEAQ (reference sequence).

The V and J genes are TRBV7-9 and TRBJ1-2, with unresolved D. The source of this sequence is a woman in her twenties or thirties who had recovered from COVID-19. Sequenced sample: PBMCs or T cells enriched from blood (not recorded which). CDR3 coding DNA: TGTGCCAGCAGCGACCGTGGGAGGGTCGGGCTCTATGGCTACACCTTC. It yields the protein CASSDRGRVGLYGYTF.